This T cell receptor (beta chain) came from a study of T-cell memory formation after mild COVID-19. 5'RACE with constant-segment primers built TCRalpha and TCRbeta cDNA libraries with UMIs. TCRdb reanalysed the 5' RACE reads using MiXCR and keeps one entry per CDR3 protein. The data show roughly 550,000 distinct CDR3 sequences, with roughly 20% seen just once and roughly an eighth held by the top ten. Study-level results: Clones shrinking between day 15 and 85 showed a balanced CD4/CD8 split, and those that grew later tilted toward CD4+. CD4+ clones that contracted lay mainly in CM and EM; CD8+ ones lay in EMRA. Prior to infection, memory already included some responding clones, suggesting cross-reactive memory joined.

Germline V gene sequence: CDR1 MRHNA, CDR2 SNTAGT. This CDR3 contains 13 residues. Trimming stripped 2 bases from V and 6 bases from J, with 10 bases between. Details on this clonotype: Its antigen remains unknown.

The sequencing input was PBMCs or a T cell subset sorted from them (not recorded which). The receptor was isolated from an adult woman who had mild COVID-19 (a few samples of this study predate the infection). Cell type and time point are not known. This chain connects TRBV6-4 to TRBJ1-2; D unclear. The CDR3 region has the DNA TGTGCCAGCAGTGACGGCCCTTCTGATGGCTACACCTTC. Translated, it gives CASSDGPSDGYTF.